A selection of T cell receptor beta chains follows, all from one sample in a study of blood T cell repertoires in COVID-19. Method: immunoSEQ multiplex PCR; TCRdb's copy keeps in-frame clones and lacks some. Of almost 20,000 clones in the sample, roughly 84% were seen once. The material sequenced was peripheral blood. These receptors came from a human donor with active COVID-19. The donor label of this sample is uncertain. Both conserved end residues are part of each CDR3. D genes are given only for firm matches. For some rows the clone size is stated as once, few or many, or as a class when expanded; others skip it.

V gene: TRBV6-1
clone size: NA
J gene: TRBJ2-7
D gene: TRBD1
CDR3 protein: CASSGGLGQLSYEQYF
CDR3 DNA: TGTGCCAGCAGTGGAGGATTGGGACAGCTCTCCTACGAGCAGTACTTC

V gene: TRBV6-4
clone size: NA
J gene: TRBJ2-1
D gene: TRBD1
CDR3 protein: CASSPGQGHNEQFF
CDR3 DNA: TGTGCCAGCAGTCCGGGACAGGGCCACAATGAGCAGTTCTTC

V gene: TRBV2
clone size: NA
J gene: TRBJ2-7
D gene: NA
CDR3 protein: CASGGIRGLSYEQYF
CDR3 DNA: TGTGCCAGCGGGGGGATTCGGGGACTTTCCTACGAGCAGTACTTC

V gene: TRBV7-2
clone size: NA
J gene: TRBJ2-5
D gene: NA
CDR3 protein: CASSLVLSRGETQYF
CDR3 DNA: TGTGCCAGCAGCTTAGTCCTTTCCAGGGGAGAGACCCAGTACTTC

V gene: TRBV4-2
clone size: NA
J gene: TRBJ2-1
D gene: NA
CDR3 protein: CASSQDRAGTGVQNEQFF
CDR3 DNA: TGTGCCAGCAGCCAAGATAGGGCCGGGACTGGGGTACAGAATGAGCAGTTCTTC

V gene: TRBV6-1
clone size: NA
J gene: TRBJ1-2
D gene: NA
CDR3 protein: CASSEVRGLYGYTF
CDR3 DNA: TGTGCCAGCAGTGAGGTCAGGGGTCTCTATGGCTACACCTTC

V gene: TRBV5-4
clone size: NA
J gene: TRBJ2-7
D gene: NA
CDR3 protein: CASSLGGSLYEQYF
CDR3 DNA: TGTGCCAGCAGCTTGGGAGGGTCTCTCTACGAGCAGTACTTC

V gene: TRBV9
clone size: NA
J gene: TRBJ2-3
D gene: TRBD2
CDR3 protein: CASSSRLADPTDTQYF
CDR3 DNA: TGTGCCAGCAGCTCGCGACTAGCAGACCCCACAGATACGCAGTATTTT

V gene: TRBV7-6
clone size: NA
J gene: TRBJ2-1
D gene: NA
CDR3 protein: CASSLRPLRGEQFF
CDR3 DNA: TGTGCCAGCAGCTTAAGGCCCTTACGCGGTGAGCAGTTCTTC

V gene: TRBV19
clone size: NA
J gene: TRBJ1-1
D gene: TRBD1
CDR3 protein: CARGQGLASTEAFF
CDR3 DNA: TGTGCCAGGGGACAGGGTCTCGCAAGCACTGAAGCTTTCTTT

V gene: TRBV7-9
clone size: NA
J gene: TRBJ2-2
D gene: NA
CDR3 protein: CASSPPAGELFF
CDR3 DNA: TGTGCCAGCAGCCCGCCGGCCGGGGAGCTGTTTTTT

V gene: TRBV5-1
clone size: NA
J gene: TRBJ2-3
D gene: TRBD2
CDR3 protein: CASSRLAGDSTDTQYF
CDR3 DNA: TGCGCCAGCAGCCGACTAGCGGGGGACAGCACAGATACGCAGTATTTT

V gene: TRBV9
clone size: NA
J gene: TRBJ2-2
D gene: TRBD2
CDR3 protein: CASSVEASGAIGELFF
CDR3 DNA: TGTGCCAGCAGCGTAGAGGCTAGCGGGGCGATCGGGGAGCTGTTTTTT

V gene: TRBV6-2/TRBV6-3
clone size: few
J gene: TRBJ2-5
D gene: TRBD2
CDR3 protein: CASSYLAENQETQYF
CDR3 DNA: TGTGCCAGCAGTTACCTAGCGGAGAACCAAGAGACCCAGTACTTC

V gene: TRBV4-1
clone size: NA
J gene: TRBJ1-2
D gene: NA
CDR3 protein: CASSQTPTVNYGYTF
CDR3 DNA: TGCGCCAGCAGCCAAACCCCGACAGTTAACTATGGCTACACCTTC

V gene: TRBV12-3/TRBV12-4
clone size: NA
J gene: TRBJ1-2
D gene: TRBD1
CDR3 protein: CASSEGQGRRYTF
CDR3 DNA: TGTGCCAGCAGTGAGGGACAGGGCCGACGCTACACCTTC

V gene: TRBV7-9
clone size: NA
J gene: TRBJ2-5
D gene: NA
CDR3 protein: CASSLVLGRADQETQYF
CDR3 DNA: TGTGCCAGCAGCTTAGTTTTAGGGCGGGCGGACCAAGAGACCCAGTACTTC

V gene: TRBV5-1
clone size: NA
J gene: TRBJ2-2
D gene: NA
CDR3 protein: CASSSLLGVSGNTGELFF
CDR3 DNA: TGCGCCAGCAGCTCGCTCCTAGGGGTTAGCGGGAACACCGGGGAGCTGTTTTTT

V gene: TRBV20-1
clone size: NA
J gene: TRBJ2-1
D gene: TRBD2
CDR3 protein: CSASSAGARGSYNEQFF
CDR3 DNA: TGCAGTGCTAGTTCAGCGGGGGCGCGAGGGTCCTACAATGAGCAGTTCTTC

V gene: TRBV11-2
clone size: NA
J gene: TRBJ1-2
D gene: TRBD1
CDR3 protein: CASRRTGRGGYTF
CDR3 DNA: TGTGCCAGCAGGAGGACAGGGAGGGGTGGCTACACCTTC

V gene: TRBV4-2
clone size: NA
J gene: TRBJ2-7
D gene: NA
CDR3 protein: CASSLWISGSEQYF
CDR3 DNA: TGTGCCAGCAGCCTGTGGATCTCGGGTAGCGAGCAGTACTTC

V gene: TRBV7-7
clone size: once
J gene: TRBJ2-5
D gene: TRBD2
CDR3 protein: CASSFGTSGHQETQYF
CDR3 DNA: TGTGCTAGCAGCTTTGGTACTAGCGGACACCAAGAGACCCAGTACTTC